The 2 T cell receptor beta chains below were found in one sample sequenced in a study of graft-versus-host responses after intestinal transplantation. Their cognate antigens are unknown. Repertoires were generated with immunoSEQ multiplex PCR, while TCRdb's copy carries only in-frame clones and drops some. The sample consists of some 48,000 clones, around 84% of them appearing once. Sequencing was performed on unstimulated CD4+ T cells sorted from spleen or lymph node cells, taken before transplant. The receptors shown here come from a human donor who was the organ donor for an intestinal transplant.

The gene calls are TRBV27 and TRBJ2-3; D possibly corresponds to TRBD2 (5 bases). V was cut by 5 bases and J by 3 bases, with 12 bases left in between. The CDR3 is 14 residues long. Germline V gene sequence: CDR1 MNHEY, CDR2 SMNVEV (reference sequence). The CDR3 here is CASSPSWTTDTQYF. As DNA, the CDR3 is TGTGCCAGCAGTCCCTCCTGGACTACAGATACGCAGTATTTT.

The chain recombines TRBV21-1 with TRBJ2-1; the listed D gene, TRBD1, was not tested against the DNA. TRBV21-1 is a documented pseudogene. The length of the CDR3 is 16 residues. CDR3 amino acids: CAAHWGRQASRNEQFF. Here the CDR3 DNA reads TGTGCCGCCCACTGGGGGAGACAGGCTTCCCGCAATGAGCAGTTCTTC.